This passage covers 17 T cell receptor beta chains from one sample sequenced in a study of graft-versus-host responses after intestinal transplantation. Antigens of these TCRs are unknown. This table comes from immunoSEQ multiplex PCR, and its TCRdb copy is limited to in-frame clones, with some not included. Of tens of thousands of clones in the sample, over 85% were seen once. The source was unstimulated CD8+ T cells sorted from spleen or lymph node cells, collected before intestinal transplant. The receptors derive from a human donor who received an intestinal transplant.

The J gene is TRBJ2-3, the V gene TRBV6-5; no clear D. The V gene's germline CDR1 is MNHEY and CDR2 SVGAGI. The CDR3 spans 13 residues. The V end was cut by 2 bases, the J end by 0 bases, with 3 bases between. CDR3 in DNA: TGTGCCAGCAGTTACGCCAGCACAGATACGCAGTATTTT. It is translated as CASSYASTDTQYF.

J is TRBJ1-5 and V is TRBV27; D unclear. The CDR3 totals 13 residues. The germline V gene encodes CDR1 MNHEY and CDR2 SMNVEV (reference sequence). With 3 bases removed from V and 3 bases from J, the gap between germline ends came to 6 bases. The CDR3 nucleotides are TGTGCCAGCAGTTTGTGGGCCAATCAGCCCCAGCATTTT. Amino acid sequence: CASSLWANQPQHF.

V usage is TRBV5-4 and J usage is TRBJ1-4; 7 bases agree with TRBD1. CDR1 is SGHNT, CDR2 YYREEE, per germline (reference sequence). Germline trimming cut 4 bases from V and 5 bases from J; bases unmatched to any gene: 8. The CDR3 contains 15 residues. The CDR3 DNA follows: TGTGCCAGCAGCAATGACAGGGATCGGAATGAAAAACTGTTTTTT. This sequence encodes CASSNDRDRNEKLFF. Looking up the rest from reference TRBV5-4 and TRBJ1-4 gives the full variable domain: ETGVTQSPTHLIKTRGQQVTLRCSSQSGHNTVSWYQQALGQGPQFIFQYYREEENGRGNFPPRFSGLQFPNYSSELNVNALELDDSALYLCASSNDRDRNEKLFFGSGTQLSVL.

This clone appeared once. The V and J genes are TRBV5-4 and TRBJ2-2; no reliable D call. CDR1 and CDR2 from the germline V gene are SGHNT and YYREEE (reference sequence). V lost 6 bases, J lost 3 bases, and 9 bases lay in between. The CDR3 runs 13 residues. For the CDR3, the DNA is TGTGCCAGCAAAGTCCAACACACCGGGGAGCTGTTTTTT. Protein product: CASKVQHTGELFF.

The chain recombines TRBV2 with TRBJ2-6; no definite D call. V lost 6 bases and J 3 bases, leaving 12 bases between the germline ends. The CDR3 spans 15 residues. Germline V gene sequence: CDR1 SNHLY, CDR2 FYNNEI. The CDR3 bases are TGTGCCAGCAGCGTGCAAGGCGGTGGGGCCAACGTCCTGACTTTC. Amino acid sequence: CASSVQGGGANVLTF. The entire variable domain, with the rest obtained from reference TRBV2 and TRBJ2-6, is as follows: EPEVTQTPSHQVTQMGQEVILRCVPISNHLYFYWYRQILGQKVEFLVSFYNNEISEKSEIFDDQFSVERPDGSNFTLKIRSTKLEDSAMYFCASSVQGGGANVLTFGAGSRLTVL.

The rearrangement uses TRBV9 and TRBJ1-4; 10 positions match TRBD1. Trimming cost V 4 bases and J 4 bases; bases outside gene matches: 13. The CDR3 runs to 18 residues. Germline CDR1 SGDLS, CDR2 YYNGEE. This CDR3 reads CASSPLTGGRDDNEKLFF. The CDR3 DNA is TGTGCCAGCAGCCCACTGACAGGGGGCCGGGATGATAATGAAAAACTGTTTTTT.

The chain recombines TRBV9 with TRBJ2-2; 13 bases agree with TRBD2. The CDR3 has 20 residues. The V segment lost 4 bases and the J segment 0 bases; nucleotides outside the gene matches: 12. Germline CDR1 reads SGDLS; CDR2 reads YYNGEE. In DNA form, the CDR3 reads TGTGCCAGCAGCCACGGGACTAGCGGGGTTTTCAGCTCGAACACCGGGGAGCTGTTTTTT. It codes for CASSHGTSGVFSSNTGELFF.

This rearrangement joins TRBV5-1 to TRBJ2-7; no clear D gene. CDR3 size: 14 residues. Germline lookup yields CDR1 SGHRS and CDR2 YFSETQ. The V end lost 0 bases, the J end lost 3 bases, and 10 bases lay between the germline ends. The CDR3 here is CASSLASNDYEQYF. The DNA for the CDR3 is TGCGCCAGCAGCTTGGCCAGCAACGACTACGAGCAGTACTTC. Variable domain in full (rest from reference TRBV5-1 and TRBJ2-7): KAGVTQTPRYLIKTRGQQVTLSCSPISGHRSVSWYQQTPGQGLQFLFEYFSETQRNKGNFPGRFSGRQFSNSRSEMNVSTLELGDSALYLCASSLASNDYEQYFGPGTRLTVT.

The chain recombines TRBV29-1 with TRBJ1-2; possible D gene TRBD1, 5 bases. Germline-derived CDR1 and CDR2 are SQVTM and ANQGSEA. V was trimmed by 5 bases and J by 0 bases, leaving 19 bases between them. This CDR3 comprises 16 residues. Here the CDR3 reads CSVRAEGLLANYGYTF. The CDR3 bases are TGCAGCGTTAGGGCAGAGGGACTGCTAGCTAACTATGGCTACACCTTC.

The CDR3 nucleotides are TGTGCCAGCAGCGCAGGAGCCTATGGCTACACCTTC. Its translation: CASSAGAYGYTF. The genes are TRBV7-9 and TRBJ1-2; unclear D gene. The CDR3 length is 12 residues. Germline V CDR1 and CDR2: SEHNR, FQNEAQ (reference sequence). V shed 5 bases and J shed 4 bases, with 8 bases lying between them.

The J gene is TRBJ2-5, the V gene TRBV4-1; 7 bases line up with TRBD2. Germline CDR1 reads MGHRA; CDR2 reads YSYEKL. The ends lost 1 base at V and 0 bases at J; junction bases unmatched: 8. CDR3 length equals 17 residues. CDR3 amino acids: CASSQAIGLADQETQYF. The CDR3 coding sequence is TGCGCCAGCAGCCAAGCAATTGGGCTAGCGGACCAAGAGACCCAGTACTTC.

This chain joins TRBV9 and TRBJ1-4, with a weak D call TRBD1 (6 bases). The CDR3 totals 15 residues. The germline V and J ends were trimmed by 0 bases and 8 bases, with 14 bases remaining between them. Germline CDR1 SGDLS, CDR2 YYNGEE. The CDR3 loop is CASSVEGEGEEKLFF. For the CDR3, the DNA is TGTGCCAGCAGCGTAGAGGGGGAGGGGGAGGAAAAACTGTTTTTT.

The chain is built from TRBV19 and TRBJ1-1; D remains unclear. With 8 bases removed from V and 4 bases from J, the gap between germline ends came to 17 bases. CDR3 length: 14 residues. Germline V gives CDR1 LNHDA, CDR2 SQIVND (reference sequence). The CDR3 spells CASLPLGPLTEAFF. The CDR3 nucleotides read TGTGCCAGTCTTCCCTTGGGCCCCCTCACTGAAGCTTTCTTT.

The chain links TRBV27 to TRBJ2-7; D possibly corresponds to TRBD2 (6 bases). This CDR3 is built from 15 residues. The V end was cut by 8 bases, the J end by 4 bases, with 21 bases between. Germline CDR1 MNHEY, CDR2 SMNVEV (reference sequence). The CDR3 region is CASRSGSLLPYEQYF. The CDR3 coding sequence is TGTGCCAGCCGGAGCGGGTCACTACTTCCTTACGAGCAGTACTTC.

This clone has a single count. This rearrangement joins TRBV5-1 to TRBJ1-2; no definite D call. This CDR3 has 15 residues. CDR1 is SGHRS, CDR2 YFSETQ, per germline. The ends were cut back, 5 bases at V and 5 bases at J, with 19 bases in the middle. CDR3 in DNA: TGCGCCAGCAGGGAATGGAGGATACCACCTTATGGCTACACCTTC. It codes for CASREWRIPPYGYTF.

V and J are TRBV27 and TRBJ1-1, with 7 positions matching TRBD1. CDR1 and CDR2 from the germline V gene are MNHEY and SMNVEV (reference sequence). CDR3 size: 14 residues. Trimming took 2 bases from V and 4 from J; bases not matched to a gene: 4. CDR3 DNA: TGTGCCAGCAGTTTAGTGCAGGGGGGCACTGAAGCTTTCTTT. Amino acids: CASSLVQGGTEAFF.

The rearrangement joins TRBV25-1 to TRBJ2-1, with TRBD2 matching 7 bases. The CDR3 has 14 residues. The germline gives CDR1 MGHDK, CDR2 SYGVNS. V lost 2 bases, J lost 3 bases, and 1 base stayed unmatched. The CDR3 DNA is TGTGCCAGCAGTGAACTAGCGGACTACAATGAGCAGTTCTTC. Protein product: CASSELADYNEQFF.